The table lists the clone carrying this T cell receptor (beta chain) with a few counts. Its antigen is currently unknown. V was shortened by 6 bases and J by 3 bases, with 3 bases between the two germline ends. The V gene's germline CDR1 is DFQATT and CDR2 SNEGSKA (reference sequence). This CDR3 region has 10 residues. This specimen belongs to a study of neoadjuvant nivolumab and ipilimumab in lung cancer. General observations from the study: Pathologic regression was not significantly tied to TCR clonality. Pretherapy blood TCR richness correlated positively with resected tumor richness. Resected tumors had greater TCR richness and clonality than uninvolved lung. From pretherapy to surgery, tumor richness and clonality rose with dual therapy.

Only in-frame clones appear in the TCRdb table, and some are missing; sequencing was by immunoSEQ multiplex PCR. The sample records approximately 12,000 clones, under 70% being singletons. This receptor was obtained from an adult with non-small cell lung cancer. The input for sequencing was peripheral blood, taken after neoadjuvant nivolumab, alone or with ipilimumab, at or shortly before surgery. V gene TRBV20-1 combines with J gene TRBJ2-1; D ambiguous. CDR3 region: CSAFYNEQFF. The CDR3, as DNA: TGCAGTGCCTTCTACAATGAGCAGTTCTTC.